This T cell receptor beta chain is from a study of blood T cell repertoires in COVID-19. The CDR3 runs 10 residues. Sequencing was performed with immunoSEQ multiplex PCR; in TCRdb, only in-frame clones are kept and a portion is missing. The repertoire includes approximately 200,000 clones, about 90% of them detected once, and about 2.2% sits in the top ten. The sequence was collected from a woman aged 45-60 years with acute or convalescent COVID-19. Sequencing was carried out using peripheral blood. The rearrangement joins TRBV21-1 to TRBJ2-7; TRBD1 was called by the table and not checked on the DNA. TRBV21-1 is marked as a pseudogene. The DNA for the CDR3 is TGTGCCAGCAGCTCAGACGAGCAGTACTTC. It translates to CASSSDEQYF.